This TCR beta chain was found in a study of shared clonotypes between healthy human individuals. The CDR3 is 16 residues long. Germline lookup yields CDR1 SEHNR and CDR2 FQNEAQ (reference sequence). Trimming took off 8 bases at V and 2 bases at J, with 22 bases between the two ends. Study-wide results and caveats: Rarefaction showed sorted-subset sequencing was incomplete despite large depth.

The table came from immunoSEQ multiplex PCR; TCRdb's copy has only in-frame clones and leaves some out. The table lists millions of clones, around 96% of them singletons. As for this clone: Its antigen remains unknown.

As defined, naive CD8 cells were CD45RO-negative and positively selected for CCR7, with terminally differentiated effector memory CD45RA+ cells excluded. Donors comprised only Caucasian adults living in Nashville, Tennessee. Sequenced material: naive CD8+ T cells sorted from blood. The sequence came from a man younger than 35 in good health. V usage is TRBV7-9 and J usage is TRBJ2-7; tentatively, D is TRBD1 (7 bases). The CDR3, as DNA: TGTGCCAGCGCTACCGGGGCGGGACAGTCAACCTACGAGCAGTACTTC. This sequence encodes CASATGAGQSTYEQYF.